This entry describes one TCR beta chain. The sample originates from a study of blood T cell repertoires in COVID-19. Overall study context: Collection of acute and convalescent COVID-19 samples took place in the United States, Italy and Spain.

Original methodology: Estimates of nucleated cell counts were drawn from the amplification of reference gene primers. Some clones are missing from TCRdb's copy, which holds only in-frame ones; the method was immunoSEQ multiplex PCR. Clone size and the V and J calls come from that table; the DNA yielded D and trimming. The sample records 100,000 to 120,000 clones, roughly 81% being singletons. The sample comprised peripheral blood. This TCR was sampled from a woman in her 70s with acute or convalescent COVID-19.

The CDR3 reads CASSLYMTSGRTDTQYF. In DNA form, the CDR3 reads TGTGCCAGCAGCTTATATATGACTAGCGGGCGCACAGATACGCAGTATTTT. This rearrangement joins TRBV7-9 to TRBJ2-3; 10 bases fit TRBD2. Germline CDR1 and CDR2: SEHNR and FQNEAQ (reference sequence). The ends lost 2 bases at V and 1 base at J; junction bases unmatched: 6. There are 17 residues in the CDR3.